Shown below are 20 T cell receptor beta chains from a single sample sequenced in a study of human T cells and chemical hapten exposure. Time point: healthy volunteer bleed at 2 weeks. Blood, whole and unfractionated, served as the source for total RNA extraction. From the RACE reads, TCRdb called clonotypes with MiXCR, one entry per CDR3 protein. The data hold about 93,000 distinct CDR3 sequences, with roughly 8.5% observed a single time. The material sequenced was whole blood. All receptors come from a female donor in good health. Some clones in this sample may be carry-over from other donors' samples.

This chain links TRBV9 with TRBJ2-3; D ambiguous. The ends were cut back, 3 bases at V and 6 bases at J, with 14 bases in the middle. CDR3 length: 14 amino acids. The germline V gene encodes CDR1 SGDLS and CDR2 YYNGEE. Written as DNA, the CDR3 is TGTGCCAGCAGCGGCGGTGGTGTGTCGGATACGCAGTATTTT. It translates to CASSGGGVSDTQYF.

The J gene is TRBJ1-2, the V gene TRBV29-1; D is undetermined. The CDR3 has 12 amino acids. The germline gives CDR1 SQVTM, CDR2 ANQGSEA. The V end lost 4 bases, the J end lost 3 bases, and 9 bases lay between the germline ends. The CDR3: CSVGDGDYGYTF. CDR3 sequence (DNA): TGCAGCGTTGGCGACGGGGACTATGGCTACACCTTC.

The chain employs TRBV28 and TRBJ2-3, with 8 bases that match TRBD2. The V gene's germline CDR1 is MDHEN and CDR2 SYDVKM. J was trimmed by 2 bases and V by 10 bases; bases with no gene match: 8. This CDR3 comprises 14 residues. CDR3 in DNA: TGTGCCACCGCAACTAGCGGAGTCACAGATACGCAGTATTTT. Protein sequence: CATATSGVTDTQYF.

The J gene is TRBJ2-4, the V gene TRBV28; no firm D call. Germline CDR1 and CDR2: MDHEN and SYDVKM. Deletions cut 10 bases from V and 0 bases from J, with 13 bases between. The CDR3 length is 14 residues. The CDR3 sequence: CATTRSEAKNIQYF. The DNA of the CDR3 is TGTGCCACCACCCGAAGTGAAGCCAAAAACATTCAGTACTTC.

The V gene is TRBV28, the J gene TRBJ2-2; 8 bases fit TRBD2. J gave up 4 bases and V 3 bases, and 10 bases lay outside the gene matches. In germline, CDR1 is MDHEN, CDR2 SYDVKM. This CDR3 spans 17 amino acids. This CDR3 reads CASSFPPGGAVTGELFF. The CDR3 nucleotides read TGTGCCAGCAGTTTCCCCCCCGGGGGGGCAGTCACCGGGGAGCTGTTTTTT.

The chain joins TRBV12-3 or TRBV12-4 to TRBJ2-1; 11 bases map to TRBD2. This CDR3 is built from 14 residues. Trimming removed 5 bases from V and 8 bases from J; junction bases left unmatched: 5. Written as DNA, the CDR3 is TGTGCCAGCAGTGAGACTAGCGGGATTGATGAGCAGTTCTTC. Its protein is CASSETSGIDEQFF.

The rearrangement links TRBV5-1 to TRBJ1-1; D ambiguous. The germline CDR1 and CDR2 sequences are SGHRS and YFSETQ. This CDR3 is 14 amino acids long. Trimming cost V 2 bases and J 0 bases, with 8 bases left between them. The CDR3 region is CASSLWQLNTEAFF. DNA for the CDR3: TGCGCCAGCAGCTTATGGCAGCTGAACACTGAAGCTTTCTTT.

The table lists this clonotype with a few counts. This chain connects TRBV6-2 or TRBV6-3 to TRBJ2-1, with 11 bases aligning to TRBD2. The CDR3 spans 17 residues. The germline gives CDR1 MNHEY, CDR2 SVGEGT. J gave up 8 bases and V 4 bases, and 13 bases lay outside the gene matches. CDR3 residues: CASSFSSGRASLDEQFF. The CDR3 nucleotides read TGTGCCAGCAGTTTCAGTAGCGGGAGGGCCAGTTTAGATGAGCAGTTCTTC.

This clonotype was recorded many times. The CDR3 reads CASSDNGLTPAHEQFF. The CDR3 coding sequence is TGTGCCAGCAGTGACAATGGGTTGACCCCGGCTCATGAGCAGTTCTTC. V gene TRBV6-4 combines with J gene TRBJ2-1; no reliable D call. The germline CDR1 and CDR2 sequences are MRHNA and SNTAGT. Between the trimmed V and J ends, which lost 2 bases and 8 bases, there was a span of 19 bases. CDR3 length equals 16 residues.

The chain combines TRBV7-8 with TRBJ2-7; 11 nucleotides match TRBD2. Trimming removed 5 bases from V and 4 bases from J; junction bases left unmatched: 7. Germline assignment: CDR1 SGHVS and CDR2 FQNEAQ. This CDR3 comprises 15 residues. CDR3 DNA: TGTGCCAGCAGCGTACTAGCGGGAGTTTTATACGAGCAGTACTTC. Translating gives CASSVLAGVLYEQYF.

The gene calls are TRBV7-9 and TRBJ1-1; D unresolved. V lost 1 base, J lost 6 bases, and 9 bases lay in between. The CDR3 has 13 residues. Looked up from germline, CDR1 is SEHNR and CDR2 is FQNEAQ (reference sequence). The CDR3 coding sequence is TGTGCCAGCAGCTTAGTCTCCCGGCCTGAAGCTTTCTTT. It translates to CASSLVSRPEAFF.

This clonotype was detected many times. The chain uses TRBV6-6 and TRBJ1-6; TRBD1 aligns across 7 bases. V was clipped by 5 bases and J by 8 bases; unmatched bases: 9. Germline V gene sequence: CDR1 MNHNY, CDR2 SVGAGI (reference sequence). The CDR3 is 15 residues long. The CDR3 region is CASSSRRQGDSPLHF. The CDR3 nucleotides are TGTGCCAGCAGTAGTAGAAGACAGGGTGATTCACCCCTCCACTTT.

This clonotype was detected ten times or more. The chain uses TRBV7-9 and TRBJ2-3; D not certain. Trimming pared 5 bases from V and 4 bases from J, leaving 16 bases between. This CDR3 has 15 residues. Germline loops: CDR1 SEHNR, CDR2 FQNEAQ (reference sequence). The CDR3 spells CASSPARMSSDTQYF. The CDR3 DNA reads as TGTGCCAGCAGCCCGGCCCGGATGAGTTCAGATACGCAGTATTTT.

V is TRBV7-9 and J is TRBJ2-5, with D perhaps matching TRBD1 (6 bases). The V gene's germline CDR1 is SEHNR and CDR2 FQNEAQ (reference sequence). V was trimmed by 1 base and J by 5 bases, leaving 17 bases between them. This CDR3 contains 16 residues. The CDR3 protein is CASSLGGPISLETQYF. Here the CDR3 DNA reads TGTGCCAGCAGCTTAGGGGGGCCCATCTCCTTGGAGACCCAGTACTTC.

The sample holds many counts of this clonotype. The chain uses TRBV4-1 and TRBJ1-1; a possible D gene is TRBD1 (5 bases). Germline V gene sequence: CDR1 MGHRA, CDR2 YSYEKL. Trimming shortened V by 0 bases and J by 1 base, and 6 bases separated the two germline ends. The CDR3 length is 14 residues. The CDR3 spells CASSQEQENTEAFF. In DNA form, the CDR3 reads TGCGCCAGCAGCCAAGAACAGGAGAACACTGAAGCTTTCTTT.

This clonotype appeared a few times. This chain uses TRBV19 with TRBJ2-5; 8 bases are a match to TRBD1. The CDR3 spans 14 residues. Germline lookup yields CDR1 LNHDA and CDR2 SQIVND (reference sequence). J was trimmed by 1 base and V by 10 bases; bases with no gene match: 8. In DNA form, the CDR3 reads TGTGCCACTCGAGACAGGGGTGGCCAAGAGACCCAGTACTTC. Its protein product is CATRDRGGQETQYF.

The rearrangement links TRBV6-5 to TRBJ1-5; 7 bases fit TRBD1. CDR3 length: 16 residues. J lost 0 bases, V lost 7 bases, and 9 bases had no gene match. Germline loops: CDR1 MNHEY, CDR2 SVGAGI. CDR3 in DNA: TGTGCCAGCAAAAGAACAGGGGATTATAGCAATCAGCCCCAGCATTTT. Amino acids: CASKRTGDYSNQPQHF.

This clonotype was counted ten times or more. CDR3: CSAPKIRGYEQYF. The CDR3 nucleotides read TGCAGTGCTCCCAAGATCCGGGGATACGAGCAGTACTTC. This chain uses TRBV20-1 with TRBJ2-7, with a possible D match to TRBD2 (5 bases). Germline loops: CDR1 DFQATT, CDR2 SNEGSKA (reference sequence). The CDR3 runs 13 residues. V lost 5 bases to trimming and J lost 4 bases, with 15 bases between them.

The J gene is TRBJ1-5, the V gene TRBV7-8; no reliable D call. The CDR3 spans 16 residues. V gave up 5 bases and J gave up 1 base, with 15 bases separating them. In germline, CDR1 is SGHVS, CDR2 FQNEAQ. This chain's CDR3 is CASSPIGGGSNQPQHF. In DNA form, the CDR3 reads TGTGCCAGCAGCCCAATTGGAGGAGGGAGCAATCAGCCCCAGCATTTT. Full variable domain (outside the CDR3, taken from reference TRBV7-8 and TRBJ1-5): GAGVSQSPRYKVAKRGQDVALRCDPISGHVSLFWYQQALGQGPEFLTYFQNEAQLDKSGLPSDRFFAERPEGSVSTLKIQRTQQEDSAVYLCASSPIGGGSNQPQHFGDGTRLSIL.

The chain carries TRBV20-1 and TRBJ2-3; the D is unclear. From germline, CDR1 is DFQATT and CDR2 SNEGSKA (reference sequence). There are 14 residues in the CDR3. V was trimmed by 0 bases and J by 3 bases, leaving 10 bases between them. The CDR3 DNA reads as TGCAGTGCTAGAGATCTGGGTTGGACAGATACGCAGTATTTT. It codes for CSARDLGWTDTQYF.